This T cell receptor beta chain was captured by sequencing in a study of PD-1 blockade in classical Hodgkin lymphoma. Whole-study results and caveats: Relapsed/refractory patients reportedly had the lowest baseline TCR diversity, below newly diagnosed patients, who were below healthy donors. There was a significant rise in CD4+ TCR diversity by C4D1, with no such rise for CD8+. Those achieving complete response showed baseline diversity like newly diagnosed patients. The origin of the repertoire differences remains undefined, with disease activity or prior therapy as possible causes.

Method: immunoSEQ multiplex PCR; TCRdb's copy keeps in-frame clones and lacks some. The top ten hold about a tenth of the sample, which has about 39,000 clones, about 88% seen once. All patients relapsed after autologous stem cell transplantation, and brentuximab vedotin exposure varied. Note on this clone: The target antigen is unknown.

The germline CDR1 and CDR2 sequences are MDHEN and SYDVKM. V was clipped by 4 bases and J by 3 bases, with 16 bases between them. The length of the CDR3 is 16 residues. V and J are TRBV28 and TRBJ1-3; D may be TRBD1 (6 bases). The sequencing here drew on peripheral blood mononuclear cells (PBMCs), taken at baseline. The receptor's source is a human donor with classical Hodgkin lymphoma. CDR3 DNA sequence: TGTGCCAGCAGTTATTTCCTTCAGGGGCATGGAAACACCATATATTTT. As protein: CASSYFLQGHGNTIYF. The full variable domain, in which reference TRBV28 and TRBJ1-3 provide the parts outside the CDR3, is DVKVTQSSRYLVKRTGEKVFLECVQDMDHENMFWYRQDPGLGLRLIYFSYDVKMKEKGDIPEGYSVSREKKERFSLILESASTNQTSMYLCASSYFLQGHGNTIYFGEGSWLTVV.